Listed below are T cell receptor beta chains from one sample, sequenced in a study of CD8+ T cells in alopecia areata. Sequenced by immunoSEQ multiplex PCR; TCRdb stores in-frame clones only, minus some. The sample consists of 150,000 to 200,000 clones, 50% to 75% of them appearing once. The specimen was CD4+ T cells sorted from blood, collected between weeks 55 and 65, from a patient treated with tofacitinib. The receptors originated from a human donor with alopecia areata. Both conserved end residues are trimmed from each CDR3.

V gene: TRBV25-1
J gene: TRBJ1-4
CDR3 protein: ASTPGSANEKLF

V gene: TRBV30
J gene: TRBJ2-7
CDR3 protein: AFTKLGLYEQY

V gene: TRBV5-6
J gene: TRBJ2-5
CDR3 protein: ASSLDRKETQY

V gene: TRBV28
J gene: TRBJ2-2
CDR3 protein: ASSLYPGGQWTGELF

V gene: TRBV29-1
J gene: TRBJ1-5
CDR3 protein: SAAIGQGAPNQPQH

V gene: TRBV15
J gene: TRBJ2-3
CDR3 protein: ATGIGGDTDTQY

V gene: TRBV19
J gene: TRBJ2-2
CDR3 protein: ASTTTGLASNTGELF

V gene: TRBV6-1
J gene: TRBJ1-5
CDR3 protein: ASSSGRNQPQH

V gene: TRBV30
J gene: TRBJ2-7
CDR3 protein: AWSVSRTGKIYEQY

V gene: TRBV4-2
J gene: TRBJ2-3
CDR3 protein: ASTDFSGDTQY

V gene: TRBV6-1
J gene: TRBJ1-2
CDR3 protein: ASSTGQGRHGYT

V gene: TRBV4-1
J gene: TRBJ1-5
CDR3 protein: ASSQDPTYSNQPQH

V gene: TRBV30
J gene: TRBJ1-2
CDR3 protein: AWSPGEGGGYT

V gene: TRBV18
J gene: TRBJ2-1
CDR3 protein: ASSPMTEGTEF

V gene: TRBV4-1
J gene: TRBJ2-5
CDR3 protein: ASSQESGETQY

V gene: TRBV10-2
J gene: TRBJ1-6
CDR3 protein: ASSDWNSPLH

V gene: TRBV6-6
J gene: TRBJ1-6
CDR3 protein: ASSRDRVGSPLH

V gene: TRBV18
J gene: TRBJ2-7
CDR3 protein: ASSPRGPSGTYEQY

V gene: TRBV29-1
J gene: TRBJ2-3
CDR3 protein: SVVWAPGGRTDTQY

V gene: TRBV29-1
J gene: TRBJ2-5
CDR3 protein: SVGGGAGETQY

V gene: TRBV5-1
J gene: TRBJ2-1
CDR3 protein: ASSFEGDPYNEQF

V gene: TRBV29-1
J gene: TRBJ2-5
CDR3 protein: SVDITRGETQY

V gene: TRBV7-8
J gene: TRBJ1-2
CDR3 protein: ASSLERGRKGYT

V gene: TRBV11-2
J gene: TRBJ1-1
CDR3 protein: ASRVNGGPVGTEAF

V gene: TRBV27
J gene: TRBJ2-3
CDR3 protein: ASSLSGRAETQY

V gene: TRBV10-3
J gene: TRBJ2-3
CDR3 protein: ATLGGLTDTQY

V gene: TRBV7-9
J gene: TRBJ2-1
CDR3 protein: ASSFDGYNEQF

V gene: TRBV27
J gene: TRBJ2-1
CDR3 protein: ASGTPQF

V gene: TRBV29-1
J gene: TRBJ1-5
CDR3 protein: SVELAPNQPQH

V gene: TRBV10-3
J gene: TRBJ2-7
CDR3 protein: AIGGDHEQY

V gene: TRBV10-3
J gene: TRBJ2-6
CDR3 protein: AIGGSGANVLT

V gene: TRBV19
J gene: TRBJ2-6
CDR3 protein: ATAPVLSGANVLT

V gene: TRBV6-6
J gene: TRBJ2-3
CDR3 protein: ASSFGTKSTDTQY

V gene: TRBV10-2
J gene: TRBJ2-3
CDR3 protein: ASRGLAGAGAGSDTQY

V gene: TRBV30
J gene: TRBJ1-2
CDR3 protein: AWSPSREWDGYT

V gene: TRBV4-1
J gene: TRBJ2-7
CDR3 protein: ASSQGPDGAYEQY

V gene: TRBV29-1
J gene: TRBJ2-5
CDR3 protein: SVESAGGRETQY

V gene: TRBV5-1
J gene: TRBJ2-5
CDR3 protein: ASSPRTDQETQY

V gene: TRBV18
J gene: TRBJ1-2
CDR3 protein: ASSPERAPGYT

V gene: TRBV5-1
J gene: TRBJ1-2
CDR3 protein: ASSLASNYGYT

V gene: TRBV5-1
J gene: TRBJ2-5
CDR3 protein: ASSLGLAGSALGTQY

V gene: TRBV30
J gene: TRBJ1-3
CDR3 protein: AWSLSGNTIY

V gene: TRBV29-1
J gene: TRBJ1-2
CDR3 protein: SGAGGYGYT

V gene: TRBV9
J gene: TRBJ1-5
CDR3 protein: ASSPRAFPNQPQH

V gene: TRBV7-2
J gene: TRBJ1-2
CDR3 protein: ASSLSSGPPYGYT

V gene: TRBV10-3
J gene: TRBJ2-3
CDR3 protein: ASNLGGAPDTQY

V gene: TRBV25-1
J gene: TRBJ2-7
CDR3 protein: ASSGGSGEQY

V gene: TRBV5-1
J gene: TRBJ2-5
CDR3 protein: ASSGGRTQETQY

V gene: TRBV30
J gene: TRBJ1-2
CDR3 protein: AYRTYGYT

V gene: TRBV9
J gene: TRBJ2-3
CDR3 protein: ASRPKRGSTDTQY

V gene: TRBV19
J gene: TRBJ2-6
CDR3 protein: ASTSGQGNRAGANVLT

V gene: TRBV14
J gene: TRBJ2-1
CDR3 protein: ASSQGWVYNEQF

V gene: TRBV6-5
J gene: TRBJ2-2
CDR3 protein: ASSGDRYGELF

V gene: TRBV7-2
J gene: TRBJ2-5
CDR3 protein: ASSLGSETQY

V gene: TRBV5-1
J gene: TRBJ2-7
CDR3 protein: ASSLGRGPSYEQY

V gene: TRBV15
J gene: TRBJ2-7
CDR3 protein: ATSLTSTGVYEQY

V gene: TRBV12-5
J gene: TRBJ2-7
CDR3 protein: ASGLMWGTEQY

V gene: TRBV19
J gene: TRBJ1-2
CDR3 protein: ASTRNGGQRRGYT

V gene: TRBV14
J gene: TRBJ2-2
CDR3 protein: ASSPTLTRGELF

V gene: TRBV7-9
J gene: TRBJ2-5
CDR3 protein: ASSLGTGGVFETQY